These 29 T cell receptor beta chains were sequenced from one sample in a study of response to subunit inactivated influenza vaccine. TCRdb processed the RT-PCR reads anew with MiXCR; each CDR3 protein has one entry. This sample has roughly 500,000 distinct CDR3 sequences, with under 30% found just once. These same data were also listed under a study on T cells expressing NK-cell markers. This second study says: The TCR beta cDNA came from 5'RACE template switching with UMIs.

Sample: CD4+ T cells sorted from PBMCs, taken roughly 12 days after vaccination. The receptors stem from a man between 45 and 60 years old who received an inactivated influenza vaccine.

Ten or more counts support this clonotype. The V call is TRBV29-1, the J call TRBJ2-5; D not certain. CDR3 size: 13 residues. Trimming cost V 4 bases and J 1 base, with 10 bases left between them. Germline CDR1 is SQVTM and CDR2 is ANQGSEA. The CDR3 sequence: CSVAGSVQETQYF. The CDR3 nucleotides are TGCAGCGTTGCCGGGTCCGTCCAAGAGACCCAGTACTTC.

This clonotype has only a few counts. The CDR3 DNA reads as TGTGCCAGCAGTTTGGCGGGAGTCCACGAGCAGTACTTC. Its translation: CASSLAGVHEQYF. The chain has TRBV12-3 or TRBV12-4 and TRBJ2-7; 7 bases are a match to TRBD2. V lost 3 bases to trimming and J lost 5 bases; unmatched junction nucleotides: 4. The CDR3 has 13 amino acids.

This clonotype was counted only a few times. The rearrangement joins TRBV12-3 or TRBV12-4 to TRBJ2-3, with D perhaps matching TRBD2 (6 bases). The germline V and J ends were trimmed by 4 bases and 5 bases, with 19 bases remaining between them. The CDR3 loop spans 16 amino acids. CDR3 coding DNA: TGTGCCAGCAGTTCGGTTCAGGGACTTTTAGGAGATACGCAGTATTTT. Translated, it gives CASSSVQGLLGDTQYF.

This clonotype was counted only a few times. V is TRBV20-1 and J is TRBJ2-7; 9 nucleotides align to TRBD1. The germline V gene encodes CDR1 DFQATT and CDR2 SNEGSKA (reference sequence). This CDR3 region has 16 residues. The V gene end was trimmed by 2 bases and the J gene end by 7 bases; junction bases not matched to a gene: 15. The CDR3 sequence is CSARILQGANRGEQYF. CDR3 sequence (DNA): TGCAGTGCTAGAATTTTACAGGGGGCGAACCGGGGAGAGCAGTACTTC.

This chain connects TRBV5-4 to TRBJ1-5; D not resolved. V was trimmed by 9 bases and J by 0 bases, leaving 13 bases between them. The length of the CDR3 is 14 residues. Per germline, CDR1 SGHNT and CDR2 YYREEE (reference sequence). The CDR3 loop is CAMSPGDSNQPQHF. The CDR3 DNA sequence: TGTGCCATGAGCCCTGGGGATAGCAATCAGCCCCAGCATTTT.

This chain connects TRBV10-3 to TRBJ1-2, with a weak D call TRBD1 (6 bases). CDR1 and CDR2 from the germline V gene are ENHRY and SYGVKD. The ends were cut back, 2 bases at V and 8 bases at J, with 12 bases in the middle. The CDR3 is 13 amino acids. The CDR3 nucleotides read TGTGCCATCAGTGAGAGAAGTGGACAGGGCTACACCTTC. Its protein is CAISERSGQGYTF.

In its sample, this clonotype was seen a few times. The V and J genes are TRBV18 and TRBJ1-1; D not resolved. The germline V gene has CDR1 KGHSH and CDR2 LQKENI. V shed 2 bases and J shed 0 bases, with 4 bases lying between them. The length of the CDR3 is 13 residues. The CDR3: CASSPSMNTEAFF. Written as DNA, the CDR3 is TGTGCCAGCTCACCAAGCATGAACACTGAAGCTTTCTTT.

The CDR3 DNA is TGTGCCAGCAGAGAGACAGGGCTAGCAGATACGCAGTATTTT. It yields the protein CASRETGLADTQYF. The chain is built from TRBV6-1 and TRBJ2-3; 7 bases line up with TRBD1. The CDR3 is 14 amino acids. Germline V gene lookup returns CDR1 MNHNS and CDR2 SASEGT. The V gene end was trimmed by 6 bases and the J gene end by 4 bases; junction bases not matched to a gene: 7.

This clonotype was observed many times. The rearrangement joins TRBV5-1 to TRBJ2-3, with 9 bases aligning to TRBD2. With V trimmed by 3 bases and J by 6 bases, 17 bases remained unmatched. The CDR3 is 18 amino acids. CDR1 SGHRS and CDR2 YFSETQ come from the germline V gene. The CDR3 spells CASSSALAGATLGDTQYF. The CDR3 DNA reads as TGCGCCAGCAGCTCTGCCTTAGCGGGAGCGACCCTGGGGGATACGCAGTATTTT.

The rearrangement joins TRBV5-1 to TRBJ2-2; D is undetermined. With 2 bases removed from V and 0 bases from J, the gap between germline ends came to 8 bases. CDR1 is SGHRS and CDR2 is YFSETQ in the germline V gene. CDR3 size: 15 residues. The CDR3 loop is CASSFASSNTGELFF. The CDR3 DNA sequence: TGCGCCAGCAGCTTTGCGAGTTCGAACACCGGGGAGCTGTTTTTT.

The chain employs TRBV27 and TRBJ1-1, with TRBD1 matching 10 bases. Germline V gene sequence: CDR1 MNHEY, CDR2 SMNVEV (reference sequence). V shed 4 bases and J 4 bases; nucleotides not matched to a gene: 6. CDR3 length: 15 residues. CDR3 amino acids: CASSSATGGFTEAFF. DNA for the CDR3: TGTGCCAGCAGTTCCGCGACAGGGGGCTTCACTGAAGCTTTCTTT.

This clonotype was found a few times. V is TRBV24-1 and J is TRBJ2-5; a possible D gene is TRBD2 (6 bases). V gave up 1 base and J gave up 1 base, with 12 bases separating them. The CDR3 has 16 amino acids. Per germline, CDR1 KGHDR and CDR2 SFDVKD. This CDR3 reads CATSDFRLGGQETQYF. In DNA, the CDR3 is TGTGCCACCAGTGATTTTAGGTTGGGGGGCCAAGAGACCCAGTACTTC.

In its sample, this clonotype was seen a few times. The genes are TRBV25-1 and TRBJ2-7, with TRBD1 matching over 8 bases. This CDR3 contains 18 residues. Germline-derived CDR1 and CDR2 are MGHDK and SYGVNS. With 5 bases clipped from V and 2 bases from J, the junction kept 17 bases outside the gene matches. The CDR3 protein is CASSPRMAQGASPYEQYF. CDR3 DNA: TGTGCCAGCAGTCCCAGAATGGCGCAGGGGGCCTCCCCCTACGAGCAGTACTTC.

The table lists this clonotype with a few counts. The chain couples TRBV18 to TRBJ1-4; 11 bases agree with TRBD1. Unmatched junction bases numbered 4, after V lost 2 bases and J lost 8 bases. The V gene's germline CDR1 is KGHSH and CDR2 LQKENI. The CDR3 sequence is 15 residues long. CDR3 in DNA: TGTGCCAGCTCACCAGGGACAGGGGGGTACGAAAAACTGTTTTTT. Protein: CASSPGTGGYEKLFF. Combining the CDR3 with reference TRBV18 and TRBJ1-4 gives the whole variable domain NAGVMQNPRHLVRRRGQEARLRCSPMKGHSHVYWYRQLPEEGLKFMVYLQKENIIDESGMPKERFSAEFPKEGPSILRIQQVVRGDSAAYFCASSPGTGGYEKLFFGSGTQLSVL.

This clonotype was observed a single time. The chain carries TRBV7-2 and TRBJ2-1; TRBD1 agrees at 9 bases. This CDR3 has 13 residues. Germline-derived CDR1 and CDR2 are SGHTA and FQGNSA. The junction had 6 bases not matched to a gene; V was cut back by 5 bases and J by 10 bases. CDR3 region: CASSLNRGQEQFF. Here the CDR3 DNA reads TGTGCCAGCAGCCTAAACAGGGGGCAAGAGCAGTTCTTC.

This clonotype was seen a handful of times. This chain joins TRBV2 and TRBJ1-6; the D gene is possibly TRBD1 (6 bases). V was shortened by 6 bases and J by 7 bases, with 10 bases between the two germline ends. This CDR3 has 13 residues. Germline CDR1 reads SNHLY; CDR2 reads FYNNEI. For the CDR3, the DNA is TGTGCCAGCAGGGACAGATTCAATTCACCCCTCCACTTT. Its protein is CASRDRFNSPLHF.

The chain carries TRBV10-3 and TRBJ2-2; 9 nucleotides match TRBD1. The CDR3 has 15 amino acids. Germline loops: CDR1 ENHRY, CDR2 SYGVKD. After removal of 6 bases from V and 4 bases from J, the junction contained 6 bases not matched to a gene. Here the CDR3 reads CAIRGGQGGTGELFF. The CDR3 coding sequence is TGTGCCATCAGAGGGGGACAGGGAGGCACCGGGGAGCTGTTTTTT.

This clonotype was seen more than once but under ten times. The CDR3 nucleotides are TGCAGTGCTAGTATATTAACTCTCTATGGCTACACCTTC. Protein: CSASILTLYGYTF. This chain joins TRBV20-1 and TRBJ1-2; D not certain. This CDR3 has 13 residues. Germline assignment: CDR1 DFQATT and CDR2 SNEGSKA (reference sequence). V was shortened by 3 bases and J by 4 bases, with 12 bases between the two germline ends.

The chain links TRBV7-9 to TRBJ2-4, with D perhaps TRBD2 (5 bases). The CDR3 has 13 amino acids. V lost 2 bases and J lost 9, with 11 bases in between. Germline loops: CDR1 SEHNR, CDR2 FQNEAQ (reference sequence). The CDR3 DNA reads as TGTGCCAGCAGCTTATATGACGCGGGCATTCAGTACTTC. This encodes CASSLYDAGIQYF.

This clonotype was found a few times. The chain is built from TRBV6-1 and TRBJ2-5; 7 bases fit TRBD1. V trimming: 11 bases; J trimming: 1 base; junction bases outside the gene matches: 16. CDR3 length: 16 residues. Germline V gene data show CDR1 as MNHNS and CDR2 as SASEGT. The CDR3 region is CALGEGRGFLQETQYF. CDR3 DNA sequence: TGTGCCCTAGGAGAAGGCAGGGGGTTCCTCCAAGAGACCCAGTACTTC.

The chain is built from TRBV7-2 and TRBJ1-1; the D gene is possibly TRBD1 (5 bases). Trimming removed 2 bases from V and 4 bases from J, with 11 bases in between. Per germline, CDR1 SGHTA and CDR2 FQGNSA. CDR3 length equals 14 residues. Written as DNA, the CDR3 is TGTGCCAGCAGCTTATCAGGGATGAGCACTGAAGCTTTCTTT. As protein: CASSLSGMSTEAFF. Supplemented by reference TRBV7-2 and TRBJ1-1, the full variable domain reads GAGVSQSPSNKVTEKGKDVELRCDPISGHTALYWYRQSLGQGLEFLIYFQGNSAPDKSGLPSDRFSAERTGGSVSTLTIQRTQQEDSAVYLCASSLSGMSTEAFFGQGTRLTVV.

J is TRBJ2-1 and V is TRBV3-1; 9 positions agree with TRBD2. The CDR3 is 15 residues long. CDR1 and CDR2 from the germline V gene are LGHDT and YNNKEL (reference sequence). Unmatched junction bases numbered 13, after V lost 6 bases and J lost 10 bases. Here the CDR3 DNA reads TGTGCCAGCAGACCTAGCGGGGAAGGGGGAAAGGAGCAGTTCTTC. Translated: CASRPSGEGGKEQFF.

This clonotype was counted many times. The chain couples TRBV24-1 to TRBJ2-1, with D unresolved. Germline loops: CDR1 KGHDR, CDR2 SFDVKD. The V and J ends lost 0 bases and 7 bases respectively, with 3 bases between them. The length of the CDR3 is 12 residues. CDR3 coding DNA: TGTGCCACCAGTGATTTGGTTAATGAGCAGTTCTTC. As protein: CATSDLVNEQFF.

This clonotype has just a few counts. The chain joins TRBV12-3 or TRBV12-4 to TRBJ1-5, with a weak D call TRBD1 (5 bases). Trimming shortened V by 10 bases and J by 0 bases, and 13 bases separated the two germline ends. The CDR3 totals 14 residues. As DNA, the CDR3 is TGTGCCACCAGCCGGGGGAATAGCAATCAGCCCCAGCATTTT. The encoded protein is CATSRGNSNQPQHF.

The rearrangement links TRBV11-2 to TRBJ2-5, with TRBD1 identical over 9 bases. V gave up 3 bases and J gave up 1 base; unmatched junction bases: 3. The CDR3 length is 15 residues. Germline V lookup: CDR1 SGHAT, CDR2 FQNNGV. CDR3 coding DNA: TGTGCCAGCAGCTTGTACAGGGGGCCCCAAGAGACCCAGTACTTC. It specifies CASSLYRGPQETQYF.

This rearrangement joins TRBV20-1 to TRBJ2-7, with 9 bases identical to TRBD2. The CDR3 runs 14 residues. J was trimmed by 2 bases and V by 1 base; bases with no gene match: 3. Looked up from germline, CDR1 is DFQATT and CDR2 is SNEGSKA (reference sequence). DNA for the CDR3: TGCAGTGCTAGAGTAGCGGGGGCAACCTACGAGCAGTACTTC. Translation: CSARVAGATYEQYF.

The chain links TRBV5-4 to TRBJ2-5, with TRBD2 matching over 10 bases. Germline trimming cut 0 bases from V and 5 bases from J; bases unmatched to any gene: 4. CDR1 is SGHNT, CDR2 YYREEE, per germline (reference sequence). The CDR3 has 15 residues. The CDR3 DNA reads as TGTGCCAGCAGCTTGGCCAGCGGGAGGGGGGAGACCCAGTACTTC. Its protein is CASSLASGRGETQYF.

This clonotype was counted between two and nine times. V and J are TRBV19 and TRBJ2-3; possible D gene TRBD1, 5 bases. CDR1 is LNHDA, CDR2 SQIVND, per germline (reference sequence). The CDR3 runs 15 residues. Trimming left V 4 bases short and J 1 base short, with 12 bases between. The CDR3 region is CASSKGRDGTDTQYF. In nucleotides, the CDR3 is TGTGCCAGTAGTAAGGGGCGTGATGGCACAGATACGCAGTATTTT.

This chain joins TRBV11-2 and TRBJ2-7; D may be TRBD1 (5 bases). Germline-derived CDR1 and CDR2 are SGHAT and FQNNGV. V gave up 0 bases and J gave up 5 bases, with 14 bases separating them. CDR3 length equals 15 residues. The CDR3 DNA reads as TGTGCCAGCAGCTTAGATATCCCAGGGATCCACGAGCAGTACTTC. Translated, it gives CASSLDIPGIHEQYF. Supplemented by reference TRBV11-2 and TRBJ2-7, the full variable domain reads EAGVAQSPRYKIIEKRQSVAFWCNPISGHATLYWYQQILGQGPKLLIQFQNNGVVDDSQLPKDRFSAERLKGVDSTLKIQPAKLEDSAVYLCASSLDIPGIHEQYFGPGTRLTVT.